This T cell receptor beta chain was obtained from a study of blood T cell repertoires in COVID-19. The table came from immunoSEQ multiplex PCR; TCRdb's copy has only in-frame clones and leaves some out. The profile shows 200,000 to 300,000 clones, 84% of them singletons. V was cut by 1 base and J by 9 bases, with 6 bases left in between. The CDR3 length is 12 residues. CDR1 is LNHDA and CDR2 is SQIVND in the germline V gene (reference sequence). The sample taken for sequencing was peripheral blood. The chain employs TRBV19 and TRBJ2-2; D uncertain. The source is a man between 60 and 75 years old with acute or convalescent COVID-19. CDR3 sequence reads: CASSIGARELFF. The CDR3 region has the DNA TGTGCCAGTAGTATAGGGGCTAGGGAGCTGTTTTTT.